The 28 T cell receptor beta chains below all came from one sample that was sequenced in a study of control samples from healthy donors and cancer patients. TCRdb keeps only in-frame clones here, not all; method: immunoSEQ multiplex PCR. The sample lists 20,000 to 30,000 clones; more than 75% were seen once. Sequences were obtained from PBMCs. Receptors were obtained from a man aged 55 to 70 with colorectal cancer.

The rearrangement uses TRBV5-4 and TRBJ2-1; 7 bases are a match to TRBD1. J lost 6 bases, V lost 3 bases, and 0 bases had no gene match. This CDR3 region has 12 residues. Germline V CDR1 and CDR2: SGHNT, YYREEE (reference sequence). CDR3 coding DNA: TGTGCCAGCAGCTGGGACAGCAATGAGCAGTTCTTC. Amino acids: CASSWDSNEQFF.

The gene calls are TRBV5-1 and TRBJ2-5; the D is unclear. The V gene lost 4 bases and the J gene lost 4 bases, with 20 bases spanning the gap. The CDR3 totals 16 residues. Germline assignment: CDR1 SGHRS and CDR2 YFSETQ. The CDR3 bases are TGCGCCAGCAGCCCCCCTAGTGGGAAGGGAAGAGAGACCCAGTACTTC. Its translation: CASSPPSGKGRETQYF.

The chain couples TRBV5-8 to TRBJ2-2; 8 bases line up with TRBD1. CDR3 size: 17 residues. J lost 0 bases, V lost 4 bases, and 8 bases had no gene match. Germline values: CDR1 SGHTS, CDR2 YDEGEE. The CDR3 protein is CASSPRTGRPNTGELFF. DNA of the CDR3: TGTGCCAGCAGCCCGCGGACAGGGAGGCCGAACACCGGGGAGCTGTTTTTT.

The chain is built from TRBV2 and TRBJ2-2, with 9 bases fitting TRBD1. J was trimmed by 5 bases and V by 8 bases; bases with no gene match: 6. The germline CDR1 and CDR2 sequences are SNHLY and FYNNEI. CDR3 size: 14 residues. The CDR3 nucleotides are TGTGCCAGCCTTGGGACAGGGTGGACCGGGGAGCTGTTTTTT. Amino acid sequence: CASLGTGWTGELFF.

CDR3 sequence reads: CASSRIRVDTEAFF. The CDR3, as DNA: TGTGCCAGCAGTCGAATCAGGGTGGACACTGAAGCTTTCTTT. The chain couples TRBV6-5 to TRBJ1-1; perhaps TRBD1 as D (5 bases). The CDR3 covers 14 residues. Trimming pared 5 bases from V and 3 bases from J, leaving 13 bases between. Germline lookup yields CDR1 MNHEY and CDR2 SVGAGI.

The V and J genes are TRBV18 and TRBJ2-6, with no clear D. CDR3 length equals 15 residues. V gave up 3 bases and J gave up 0 bases, with 6 bases separating them. CDR1 is KGHSH, CDR2 LQKENI, per germline. Here the CDR3 DNA reads TGTGCCAGCTCACCCGATCTCTCTGGGGCCAACGTCCTGACTTTC. It specifies CASSPDLSGANVLTF.

The J gene is TRBJ2-1, the V gene TRBV5-1; 8 bases fit TRBD1. V was clipped by 5 bases and J by 1 base; unmatched bases: 11. From germline, CDR1 is SGHRS and CDR2 YFSETQ. CDR3 length equals 17 residues. The CDR3 DNA reads TGCGCCAGCAGGCAGGGGGCCTTAAGTCAATCCTACAATGAGCAGTTCTTC. This encodes CASRQGALSQSYNEQFF.

There are a few counts of this clone. The chain combines TRBV5-8 with TRBJ1-1; no definite D call. With 1 base removed from V and 1 base from J, the gap between germline ends came to 8 bases. The CDR3 runs 14 residues. In germline, CDR1 is SGHTS, CDR2 YDEGEE. The CDR3, as DNA: TGTGCCAGCAGCTTGTATCGGGGGAACACTGAAGCTTTCTTT. This codes for CASSLYRGNTEAFF. Combining the CDR3 with reference TRBV5-8 and TRBJ1-1 gives the whole variable domain EAGVTQSPTHLIKTRGQQATLRCSPISGHTSVYWYQQALGLGLQFLLWYDEGEERNRGNFPPRFSGRQFPNYSSELNVNALELEDSALYLCASSLYRGNTEAFFGQGTRLTVV.

The table lists this clone with a few counts. J is TRBJ1-5 and V is TRBV6-2 or TRBV6-3, with no clear D. This CDR3 contains 15 residues. Per germline, CDR1 MNHEY and CDR2 SVGEGT. V lost 6 bases and J 9 bases, leaving 21 bases between the germline ends. In DNA, the CDR3 is TGTGCCAGCAGCCCCTTTGTAGGTGGAAAGTGGCCCCAGCATTTT. Amino acid sequence: CASSPFVGGKWPQHF.

The V and J genes are TRBV19 and TRBJ1-1; D is perhaps TRBD1 (5 bases). The CDR3 is 15 amino acids. V gave up 5 bases and J gave up 0 bases, with 13 bases separating them. CDR1 and CDR2 (germline): LNHDA, SQIVND (reference sequence). CDR3 DNA sequence: TGTGCCAGTAGTCCCCCTCCAGGGTTGAACACTGAAGCTTTCTTT. Translated: CASSPPPGLNTEAFF.

The chain employs TRBV18 and TRBJ2-3; maybe TRBD2 (6 bases). This CDR3 comprises 18 residues. The V and J ends lost 5 bases and 0 bases respectively, with 21 bases between them. Germline V lookup: CDR1 KGHSH, CDR2 LQKENI. CDR3 nucleotides: TGTGCCAGCTCAAGTGTTTCGATCTCTAGCGATAGCACAGATACGCAGTATTTT. Protein: CASSSVSISSDSTDTQYF.

This clone has just a few counts. The chain recombines TRBV11-2 with TRBJ1-1; D uncertain. The length of the CDR3 is 16 residues. Germline V lookup: CDR1 SGHAT, CDR2 FQNNGV. Trimming removed 7 bases at V and 4 bases at J, with 22 bases between. The CDR3 sequence is CASIKSPGHRSTEAFF. CDR3 in DNA: TGTGCCAGCATCAAAAGTCCAGGCCACCGTAGCACTGAAGCTTTCTTT.

This clone was seen more than once but under ten times. V usage is TRBV10-2 and J usage is TRBJ1-4; TRBD1 agrees at 11 bases. The CDR3 has 15 residues. Trimming at V came to 6 bases and at J to 4 bases, leaving 4 bases not matched to a gene. Germline assignment: CDR1 WSHSY and CDR2 SAAADI. As DNA, the CDR3 is TGCGCCAGCAGCGGACAGGGGGCGAGTAATGAAAAACTGTTTTTT. Protein: CASSGQGASNEKLFF.

The V and J genes are TRBV20-1 and TRBJ1-4; D gene uncertain. The ends were cut back, 6 bases at V and 8 bases at J, with 10 bases in the middle. The CDR3 contains 11 residues. CDR1 and CDR2 (germline): DFQATT, SNEGSKA (reference sequence). The CDR3 sequence: CSAGRWEKLFF. In nucleotides, the CDR3 is TGCAGTGCGGGCAGGTGGGAAAAACTGTTTTTT.

The chain joins TRBV15 to TRBJ1-2; perhaps TRBD1 as D (5 bases). This CDR3 spans 14 amino acids. Trimming cost V 3 bases and J 8 bases, with 16 bases left between them. The germline V gene has CDR1 LNHNV and CDR2 YYDKDF (reference sequence). CDR3 nucleotide sequence: TGTGCCACCAGCAGCCAAGGACAAGGCGGGGGCTACACCTTC. It translates to CATSSQGQGGGYTF.

V usage is TRBV9 and J usage is TRBJ2-2; the D gene is possibly TRBD1 (5 bases). This CDR3 is 17 amino acids long. V was shortened by 7 bases and J by 1 base, with 20 bases between the two germline ends. Germline V gene lookup returns CDR1 SGDLS and CDR2 YYNGEE. CDR3 sequence: CASGEGFGAENTGELFF. The DNA for the CDR3 is TGTGCCAGCGGCGAAGGGTTTGGGGCAGAGAACACCGGGGAGCTGTTTTTT.

The rearrangement joins TRBV6-6 to TRBJ2-7; the D gene is possibly TRBD1 (6 bases). V gave up 5 bases and J gave up 3 bases, with 14 bases separating them. The CDR3 extends over 14 amino acids. Germline CDR1 is MNHNY and CDR2 is SVGAGI (reference sequence). CDR3 in amino acids: CASSPGTSNYEQYF. DNA for the CDR3: TGTGCCAGCAGTCCCGGGACATCCAACTACGAGCAGTACTTC.

V is TRBV25-1 and J is TRBJ1-5; a weak D match, TRBD1 (5 bases). Germline V gene lookup returns CDR1 MGHDK and CDR2 SYGVNS. The V end was cut by 3 bases, the J end by 6 bases, with 9 bases between. The CDR3 covers 13 residues. The DNA of the CDR3 is TGTGCCAGCAGTGAGCAGGGTAGTCAGCCCCAGCATTTT. Protein product: CASSEQGSQPQHF.

This clone was observed once. The V gene is TRBV6-5, the J gene TRBJ2-1; 7 bases map to TRBD2. The CDR3 runs 11 residues. V shed 6 bases, J shed 12 bases, and the junction held 5 bases outside the gene matches. CDR1 and CDR2 from the germline V gene are MNHEY and SVGAGI. The CDR3 protein is CASRLSGVQFF. CDR3 sequence (DNA): TGTGCCAGCAGACTAAGCGGGGTGCAGTTCTTC.

The chain is built from TRBV7-8 and TRBJ1-2; perhaps TRBD1 as D (5 bases). V lost 1 base, J lost 8 bases, and 17 bases lay in between. The CDR3 is 15 amino acids. Germline-derived CDR1 and CDR2 are SGHVS and FQNEAQ. The CDR3 here is CASSLVFRGREGYTF. The CDR3 nucleotides are TGTGCCAGCAGCTTAGTTTTCCGGGGCAGGGAGGGCTACACCTTC.

This clone was counted between two and nine times. V and J are TRBV19 and TRBJ1-5; tentatively, D is TRBD1 (5 bases). Trimming took off 7 bases at V and 4 bases at J, with 17 bases between the two ends. CDR3 size: 15 residues. Germline-derived CDR1 and CDR2 are LNHDA and SQIVND (reference sequence). CDR3 DNA sequence: TGTGCCAGTACCCCACCGGGGGGATGGAATCAGCCCCAGCATTTT. Its protein product is CASTPPGGWNQPQHF. Full variable domain (rest looked up from reference TRBV19 and TRBJ1-5): DGGITQSPKYLFRKEGQNVTLSCEQNLNHDAMYWYRQDPGQGLRLIYYSQIVNDFQKGDIAEGYSVSREKKESFPLTVTSAQKNPTAFYLCASTPPGGWNQPQHFGDGTRLSIL.

In this sample, this clone turned up once. This chain uses TRBV5-1 with TRBJ2-3; a possible D gene is TRBD2 (5 bases). This CDR3 spans 15 amino acids. The V end was cut by 0 bases, the J end by 2 bases, with 10 bases between. Per germline, CDR1 SGHRS and CDR2 YFSETQ. The DNA for the CDR3 is TGCGCCAGCAGCTTGGTAGGACTTGACACAGATACGCAGTATTTT. Protein: CASSLVGLDTDTQYF.

This rearrangement joins TRBV18 to TRBJ1-1, with TRBD1 matching 12 bases. Germline values: CDR1 KGHSH, CDR2 LQKENI. The V and J ends lost 6 bases and 0 bases, in that order; junction bases with no gene match: 8. The CDR3 spans 17 residues. The CDR3, as DNA: TGTGCCAGCTCGGGGGACAGGGGGCGCGCAATGAACACTGAAGCTTTCTTT. This encodes CASSGDRGRAMNTEAFF.

The V gene is TRBV5-3, the J gene TRBJ1-1; possible D gene TRBD1, 5 bases. TRBV5-3 has ORF status, its function being uncertain. V lost 4 bases to trimming and J lost 7 bases, with 14 bases between them. The CDR3 length is 13 residues. The CDR3 loop is CARSGGTVNEAFF. CDR3 nucleotide sequence: TGTGCCAGAAGCGGCGGGACGGTTAATGAAGCTTTCTTT.

The chain has TRBV24-1 and TRBJ1-5; TRBD1 matches 7 bases. The CDR3 contains 15 residues. CDR1 KGHDR and CDR2 SFDVKD come from the germline V gene. V shed 3 bases, J shed 4 bases, and the junction held 5 bases outside the gene matches. The CDR3 reads CATSDRDSLNQPQHF. The CDR3 DNA reads TGTGCCACCAGTGATCGGGACAGTTTAAATCAGCCCCAGCATTTT.

V usage is TRBV6-1 and J usage is TRBJ1-2; tentative D call: TRBD1 (6 bases). The V and J ends lost 3 bases and 4 bases respectively, with 18 bases between them. There are 16 residues in the CDR3. The germline CDR1 and CDR2 sequences are MNHNS and SASEGT. CDR3 loop: CASSERTRGESYGYTF. In DNA, the CDR3 is TGTGCCAGCAGTGAGAGAACAAGGGGGGAGTCCTATGGCTACACCTTC.

The V and J genes are TRBV18 and TRBJ2-2; no firm D call. CDR3 size: 15 residues. From germline, CDR1 is KGHSH and CDR2 LQKENI. Trimming shortened V by 6 bases and J by 3 bases, and 14 bases separated the two germline ends. DNA for the CDR3: TGTGCCAGCTCCAACTCCCGGGTCGACACCGGGGAGCTGTTTTTT. Protein sequence: CASSNSRVDTGELFF.

The genes are TRBV10-3 and TRBJ2-3; D might be TRBD1 (6 bases). Trimming took off 0 bases at V and 6 bases at J, with 13 bases between the two ends. CDR3 length equals 15 residues. Looked up from germline, CDR1 is ENHRY and CDR2 is SYGVKD. The CDR3 nucleotides read TGTGCCATCAGTGAGTCCGGGCAGGGGACCGATACGCAGTATTTT. It translates to CAISESGQGTDTQYF.